This T cell receptor beta chain was recovered during a study of monozygotic twins with cystic fibrosis. Study-wide results and limits: Low clonality (median around 0.0094) suggested a mostly naive repertoire.

Germline CDR1 is MDHEN and CDR2 is SYDVKM. The V end lost 5 bases, the J end lost 12 bases, and 23 bases lay between the germline ends. The CDR3 totals 14 residues. Turning to this clone: The antigen remains undetermined.

The protocol was immunoSEQ multiplex PCR, while the TCRdb copy is restricted to in-frame clones and leaves out a portion. The sample holds over 20,000 clones, less than 98% seen once. The receptor was derived from a girl aged 5 to 17 with cystic fibrosis. The sample taken for sequencing was blood. V and J are TRBV28 and TRBJ2-7, with TRBD1 as a possible D gene (8 bases). In nucleotides, the CDR3 is TGTGCCAGCAGTCATACAGGGGGGGATTTAAGGTTGTACTTC. It is translated as CASSHTGGDLRLYF.